The 11 T cell receptor beta chains presented below share a single source sample, sequenced in a study of metastatic and nonmetastatic thyroid tumors. Via MiXCR, TCRdb re-called the PCR reads. Found here are roughly 46,000 clones, around 25% of them singletons; the top ten hold roughly 3.2%. Prior to thyroid surgery, none of the patients had received any treatment. Material for sequencing was blood. The receptor source for this set is a male donor with papillary thyroid cancer or a benign thyroid nodule (not recorded which). Some clones in this sample may be carry-over from other donors' samples.

This clone showed up just a few times. The chain employs TRBV28 and TRBJ1-2; the D gene is possibly TRBD1 (6 bases). The CDR3 runs to 17 residues. The germline V gene encodes CDR1 MDHEN and CDR2 SYDVKM. V was clipped by 6 bases and J by 4 bases, with 24 bases between them. The CDR3 DNA sequence: TGTGCCAGCAGCCCCTTTATCCGGTACAGGGTCGCCTATGGCTACACCTTC. It encodes CASSPFIRYRVAYGYTF.

This chain links TRBV5-1 with TRBJ1-2; D call uncertain. V was shortened by 5 bases and J by 0 bases, with 14 bases between the two germline ends. The CDR3 runs to 15 residues. Germline V CDR1 and CDR2: SGHRS, YFSETQ. The CDR3 loop is CASRSTFQANYGYTF. CDR3 nucleotides: TGCGCCAGCAGGAGTACATTCCAAGCTAACTATGGCTACACCTTC.

The gene calls are TRBV24-1 and TRBJ2-7; D ambiguous. The V and J ends lost 2 bases and 4 bases respectively, with 2 bases between them. The CDR3 runs to 11 residues. Germline V gives CDR1 KGHDR, CDR2 SFDVKD. The CDR3 is CATSDSYEQYF. The CDR3 nucleotides are TGTGCCACCAGTGATTCTTACGAGCAGTACTTC.

At least ten counts were recorded for this clone. Given a much more abundant clone one base away, this may be a read error. This chain connects TRBV6-2 or TRBV6-3 to TRBJ2-2; D could derive from TRBD1 or TRBD2 (6 bases each). Trimming took off 8 bases at V and 6 bases at J, with 22 bases between the two ends. The CDR3 covers 16 residues. Germline-derived CDR1 and CDR2 are MNHEY and SVGEGT. In nucleotides, the CDR3 is TGTGCCAGCGACAGATCGGGCTTAAGGGGGGCCGGGGAGCTGTTTTTT. It translates to CASDRSGLRGAGELFF.

This clone was counted ten times or more. This rearrangement joins TRBV27 to TRBJ2-4; D not resolved. Per germline, CDR1 MNHEY and CDR2 SMNVEV (reference sequence). This CDR3 has 11 residues. V shed 6 bases and J shed 13 bases, with 13 bases lying between them. CDR3 residues: CASRQGMVQYF. CDR3 nucleotide sequence: TGTGCCAGCAGGCAAGGTATGGTCCAGTACTTC.

This clone was seen ten or more times. J is TRBJ1-4 and V is TRBV5-1; D is unresolved. V gave up 0 bases and J gave up 0 bases, with 9 bases separating them. The CDR3 spans 16 residues. Germline V gene sequence: CDR1 SGHRS, CDR2 YFSETQ. The CDR3 reads CASSLVAGATNEKLFF. In nucleotides, the CDR3 is TGCGCCAGCAGCTTGGTGGCAGGCGCAACTAATGAAAAACTGTTTTTT.

Sample share makes this clone medium-sized. This chain links TRBV27 with TRBJ1-6; tentative D call: TRBD1 (5 bases). From germline, CDR1 is MNHEY and CDR2 SMNVEV (reference sequence). The CDR3 sequence is 18 residues long. The V end lost 6 bases, the J end lost 7 bases, and 25 bases lay between the germline ends. The CDR3 region is CASSPEGTPSSRNSPLHF. The CDR3 coding sequence is TGTGCCAGCAGCCCTGAGGGGACCCCGAGCTCGAGGAATTCACCCCTCCACTTT.

The rearrangement uses TRBV18 and TRBJ1-2, with 9 bases fitting TRBD1. V shed 3 bases, J shed 4 bases, and the junction held 6 bases outside the gene matches. Germline V lookup: CDR1 KGHSH, CDR2 LQKENI. The CDR3 has 15 residues. CDR3 bases: TGTGCCAGCTCACCTCGGACAGGGGAAGTCTATGGCTACACCTTC. Its protein product is CASSPRTGEVYGYTF.

This clone has a handful of counts. This chain links TRBV6-1 with TRBJ2-3; 9 positions match TRBD2. V dropped 2 bases and J dropped 2; count of bases not matched to a gene: 5. The CDR3 is 16 residues long. Germline CDR1 is MNHNS and CDR2 is SASEGT. CDR3 sequence: CASSEQAGGITDTQYF. CDR3 sequence (DNA): TGTGCCAGCAGTGAACAAGCGGGAGGAATCACAGATACGCAGTATTTT.

Comments on this clone: The junction shows a germline mismatch at one end, possibly a read error. This rearrangement joins TRBV7-9 to TRBJ2-7; D unclear. CDR3 size: 14 residues. Germline V gene data show CDR1 as SEHNR and CDR2 as FQNEAQ (reference sequence). CDR3 nucleotide sequence: TGTGCCAGCGGCTTAGGTGGTAGGCACTACGAGCAGTACTTC. Amino acid sequence: CASGLGGRHYEQYF.

By sample fraction, this clone is medium-sized (0.01 to 0.1%). Compared with germline, one end of the junction differs, possibly owing to a read error. The chain combines TRBV7-9 with TRBJ2-7, with 10 bases fitting TRBD1. The germline gives CDR1 SEHNR, CDR2 FQNEAQ (reference sequence). The CDR3 is made up of 11 amino acids. For the CDR3, the DNA is TGTGCCAGCAGCGCGACAGGGGGCGCCGTCTTC. Translated, it gives CASSATGGAVF.